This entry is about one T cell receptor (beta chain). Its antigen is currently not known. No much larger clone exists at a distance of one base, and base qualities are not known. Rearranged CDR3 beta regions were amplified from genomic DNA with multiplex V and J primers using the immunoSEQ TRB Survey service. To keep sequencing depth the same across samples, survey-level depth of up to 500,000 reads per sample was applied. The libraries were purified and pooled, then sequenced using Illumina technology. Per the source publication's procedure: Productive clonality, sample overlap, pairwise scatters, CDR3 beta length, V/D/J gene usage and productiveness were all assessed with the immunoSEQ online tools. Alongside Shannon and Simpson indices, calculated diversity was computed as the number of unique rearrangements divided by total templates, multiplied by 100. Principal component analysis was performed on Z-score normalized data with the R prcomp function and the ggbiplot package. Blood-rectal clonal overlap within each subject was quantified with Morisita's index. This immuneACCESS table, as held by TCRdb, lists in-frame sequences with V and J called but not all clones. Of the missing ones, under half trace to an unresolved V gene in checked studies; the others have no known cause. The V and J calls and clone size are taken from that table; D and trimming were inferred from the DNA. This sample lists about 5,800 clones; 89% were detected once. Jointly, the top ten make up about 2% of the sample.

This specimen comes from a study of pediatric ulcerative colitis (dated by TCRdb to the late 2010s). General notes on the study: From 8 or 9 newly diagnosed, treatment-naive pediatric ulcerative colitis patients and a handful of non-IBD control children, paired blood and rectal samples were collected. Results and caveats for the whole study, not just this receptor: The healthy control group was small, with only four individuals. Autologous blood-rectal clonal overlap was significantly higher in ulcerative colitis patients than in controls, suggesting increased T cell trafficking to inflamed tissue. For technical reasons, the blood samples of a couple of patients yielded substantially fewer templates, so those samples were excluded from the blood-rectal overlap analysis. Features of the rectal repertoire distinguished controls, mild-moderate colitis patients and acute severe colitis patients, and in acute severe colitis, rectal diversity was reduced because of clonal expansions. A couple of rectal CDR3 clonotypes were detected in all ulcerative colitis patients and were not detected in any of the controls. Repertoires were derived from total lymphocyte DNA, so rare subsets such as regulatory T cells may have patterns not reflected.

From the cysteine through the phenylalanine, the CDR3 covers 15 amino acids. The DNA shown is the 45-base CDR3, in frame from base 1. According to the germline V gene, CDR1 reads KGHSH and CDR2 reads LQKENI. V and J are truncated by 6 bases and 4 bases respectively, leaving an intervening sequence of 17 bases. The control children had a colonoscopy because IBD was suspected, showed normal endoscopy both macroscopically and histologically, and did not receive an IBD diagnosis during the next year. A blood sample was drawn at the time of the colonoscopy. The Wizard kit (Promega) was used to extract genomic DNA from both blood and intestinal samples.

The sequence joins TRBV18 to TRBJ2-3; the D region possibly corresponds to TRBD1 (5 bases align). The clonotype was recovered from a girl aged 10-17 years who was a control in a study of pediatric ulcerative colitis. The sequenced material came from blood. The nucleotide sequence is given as TGTGCCAGCTCTACTCAGGGCAGTTTAGCAGATACGCAGTATTTT. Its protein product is CASSTQGSLADTQYF. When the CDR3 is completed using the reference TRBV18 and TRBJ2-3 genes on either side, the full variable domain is NAGVMQNPRHLVRRRGQEARLRCSPMKGHSHVYWYRQLPEEGLKFMVYLQKENIIDESGMPKERFSAEFPKEGPSILRIQQVVRGDSAAYFCASSTQGSLADTQYFGPGTRLTVL.